This TCR beta chain was sequenced for a study of T cell repertoires in cytomegalovirus infection. Study at large: In public TCR beta signatures, there were indications of both CMV infection and matching HLA type. Regarding the study as a whole: HLA-C-restricted CMV clonotypes gave the most frequent clonotype in two of eight donors. Cumulated frequencies of public TCR beta families served to identify carriers of CMV plus the relevant HLA.

Concerning this clonotype itself: Its target is not known.

TCRdb analysed the reads with MiXCR anew, one entry per CDR3 protein. The table records fewer than 550,000 distinct CDR3 sequences, around 27% of them present only once. The origin of this receptor is a human donor in good health (CMV status not recorded). Some clones in this sample may be carry-over from other donors' samples. The sequenced material came from PBMCs.

CDR3 DNA: TGTGCCAGCAGTCAAACTACGAGACCAACGAGCACAGATACGCAGTATTTT. Translating gives CASSQTTRPTSTDTQYF. J is TRBJ2-3 and V is TRBV6-2 or TRBV6-3; no definite D call. The CDR3 is 17 amino acids. Trimming left V 5 bases short and J 0 bases short, with 18 bases between. Germline assignment: CDR1 MNHEY and CDR2 SVGEGT.